This TCR beta chain comes out of a study of identical twins (dated by TCRdb to 2016 to 2018). In the study overall: TCR alpha and beta repertoires from monozygotic twins, unrelated adults of various ages and cord blood were deep-sequenced to test whether fetal clonotypes persist. To rule out contamination, the twin experiments were replicated at different times with different library preparation protocols.

As to this clonotype: Its antigen target is currently unknown. No quality values exist for individual bases; no much larger clone is one base distant.

All donors were healthy Caucasians. What the authors observed across the whole study: Because the same donors could not be followed over many years, the conclusions relied on cross-sectional statistical analysis. In monozygotic twins, recombination models systematically underestimated out-of-frame TCR alpha sharing, but the models matched the sharing seen between unrelated individuals. Out-of-frame TCR alpha sequences shared between twins showed an excess of low generation-probability sequences compared with coincidental sharing between unrelated individuals. In beta out-of-frame sequences, excess twin sharing was weaker, because having fewer shared sequences lowered the signal-to-noise ratio. Fewer insertions were carried by abundant cord blood beta clonotypes, a similar but weaker trend appeared in young adult naive repertoires, and no such trend appeared in memory repertoires. Invariant T cells such as MAIT and iNKT could partly confound zero-insertion analyses, though diverse VJ usage argued against this for most clonotypes.

Library prep was done by 5' RACE. Sequencing was carried out with an Illumina HiSeq 2000. Template switching added a universal primer binding site, and the final cDNA carried a unique molecular identifier that allowed TCR cDNA molecules to be counted accurately. Specific primers in the conserved constant-segment region were used to synthesize first-strand cDNA for TCR alpha and beta chains. Each cDNA library was double barcoded, with a SMART-Mk sample barcode plus Illumina barcodes, to control for contamination. Two successive PCR steps introduced TruSeq adapter sequences along with Illumina sample barcodes. The Illumina HiSeq platform was used with custom primers to sequence TCR alpha and beta cDNA libraries. The study's own analysis went as follows. Unique molecular identifiers were extracted from raw reads with MiGEC, and CDR3 positions were determined with MiXCR. Recombination models were inferred per individual with the repgenHMM and IGoR tools using an EM algorithm. Shared clonotype analysis was performed with the tcR package in R, normalizing sharing by the product of cloneset sizes. To study raw recombination without the effects of thymic and clonal selection, out-of-frame nonproductive sequences were analyzed. Clones were called with MiXCR by TCRdb after fastp trimmed the public reads at Q25, and only in-frame beta chains were retained. One record per CDR3 amino acid sequence lists the most common genes and DNA. TCRdb's processing, not the authors' own work, is the source of the V and J calls. This sample has about 1.7 million distinct CDR3 sequences in its table, and about 32% of those were observed once. In total, the top ten clones hold about 0.25% of the sample.

Its CDR3 holds 17 amino acids, cysteine through phenylalanine. Only the CDR3 DNA stays, 51 bases, in frame from base 1. V is pruned by 0 bases and J by 7 bases, leaving 11 bases of the junction without a gene match. Reading the germline V gene (reference sequence) gives CDR1 LNHNV and CDR2 YYDKDF. The sequence links TRBV15 to TRBJ2-1, with 8 bases matching TRBD2. The sequenced sample consisted of cord blood. This TCR derives from a newborn girl in good health. The sequenced DNA is TGTGCCACCAGCAGAGATCGTCCCAGCGGGAGAATTAATGAGCAGTTCTTC. Its protein is CATSRDRPSGRINEQFF.